Each of the 2 T cell receptor beta chains below was sequenced from the same sample in a study of monozygotic twins with inflammatory bowel disease (dated by TCRdb to between 2018 and 2021). Library preparation employed 5' RACE. The sequencer was an Illumina HiSeq 2500. TCRdb reprocessed the reads, so every CDR3 protein sequence counts as one entry and DNA is not shown. Per the sample table, the count is hundreds of thousands of distinct CDR3 sequences. The ten largest clones represent roughly 5.3% of the sample. Sequencing input: blood. All receptors derive from a human donor with ulcerative colitis or Crohn's disease, or a healthy co-twin of an affected twin (not recorded which).

The chain combines TRBV5-1 with TRBJ1-2; lacking DNA, the TRBD1 call made by TCRdb goes unchecked. CDR3 size: 14 residues. Germline loops: CDR1 SGHRS, CDR2 YFSETQ. The CDR3 reads CASTPQSSQYGYTF.

V and J are TRBV7-2 and TRBJ1-1; the TCRdb D gene call, TRBD1, has no DNA to confirm it. Germline V gene data show CDR1 as SGHTA and CDR2 as FQGNSA. CDR3 size: 15 residues. The CDR3 here is CASTPVGRGLTEAFF.